These T cell receptor beta chains were read from a single sample in a study of blood T cell repertoires in COVID-19. Measured with immunoSEQ multiplex PCR; TCRdb has only the in-frame clones, and not every one. The repertoire includes some 110,000 clones, 85% of them detected once, and about 3.8% sits in the top ten. The sequenced material came from peripheral blood. These receptors were taken from a man aged 50-60 years with acute or convalescent COVID-19. Each CDR3 is given with its conserved first and last residue. D genes are given only for firm matches. Clone size appears in some rows only: once, few, many, or a class for an expanded clone.

cdr3_aa: CAARDTLGPQHF; cdr3_nt: TGTGCCGCGCGAGACACACTAGGTCCCCAGCATTTT; j_call: TRBJ1-5; d_call: .; clone_size: .; v_call: TRBV30
cdr3_aa: CASSRTDTTYNEQFF; cdr3_nt: TGTGCCAGCAGCCGGACAGACACAACCTACAATGAGCAGTTCTTC; j_call: TRBJ2-1; d_call: .; clone_size: .; v_call: TRBV7-9
cdr3_aa: CASSWNVGLGYEQYF; cdr3_nt: TGTGCCAGCAGCTGGAATGTCGGGTTGGGCTACGAGCAGTACTTC; j_call: TRBJ2-7; d_call: .; clone_size: few; v_call: TRBV9
cdr3_aa: CASSPRVFDTEAFF; cdr3_nt: TGTGCCAGCTCACCGAGGGTTTTCGACACTGAAGCTTTCTTT; j_call: TRBJ1-1; d_call: .; clone_size: .; v_call: TRBV18
cdr3_aa: CASSPGQGIDTQYF; cdr3_nt: TGTGCCAGCAGTCCAGGACAGGGGATAGATACGCAGTATTTT; j_call: TRBJ2-3; d_call: TRBD1; clone_size: .; v_call: TRBV2
cdr3_aa: CASRSVGAYNEQFF; cdr3_nt: TGTGCCAGCAGATCAGTCGGAGCGTACAATGAGCAGTTCTTC; j_call: TRBJ2-1; d_call: .; clone_size: .; v_call: TRBV5-4
cdr3_aa: CASSVGQDYEAFF; cdr3_nt: TGTGCCAGCAGCGTAGGCCAGGATTATGAAGCTTTCTTT; j_call: TRBJ1-1; d_call: .; clone_size: .; v_call: TRBV9
cdr3_aa: CASSQEGVNTEAFF; cdr3_nt: TGTGCCAGCAGCCAAGAAGGAGTGAACACTGAAGCTTTCTTT; j_call: TRBJ1-1; d_call: .; clone_size: .; v_call: TRBV3-1/TRBV3-2
cdr3_aa: CATSIAPGLNTDTQYF; cdr3_nt: TGTGCCACCAGCATCGCCCCGGGACTTAACACAGATACGCAGTATTTT; j_call: TRBJ2-3; d_call: .; clone_size: .; v_call: TRBV15
cdr3_aa: CASSQGRTTEKLYF; cdr3_nt: TGCGCCAGCAGCCAAGGAAGGACAACTGAGAAGCTGTACTTC; j_call: TRBJ2-4; d_call: .; clone_size: few; v_call: TRBV4-1
cdr3_aa: CASSLGQSDTQYF; cdr3_nt: TGTGCCAGCAGTCTGGGACAGTCAGATACGCAGTATTTT; j_call: TRBJ2-3; d_call: TRBD1; clone_size: .; v_call: TRBV6-5
cdr3_aa: CASSHYQGLAGRQDTGELFF; cdr3_nt: TGTGCCAGCAGCCACTACCAGGGACTAGCGGGGAGGCAAGACACCGGGGAGCTGTTTTTT; j_call: TRBJ2-2; d_call: TRBD2; clone_size: .; v_call: TRBV3-1/TRBV3-2
cdr3_aa: CASSQGTGNYGYTF; cdr3_nt: TGTGCCAGCAGCCAGGGGACAGGGAACTATGGCTACACCTTC; j_call: TRBJ1-2; d_call: TRBD1; clone_size: .; v_call: TRBV5-6
cdr3_aa: CASSIARTSGASTDTQYF; cdr3_nt: TGTGCCAGTAGTATAGCACGGACTAGCGGGGCCAGCACAGATACGCAGTATTTT; j_call: TRBJ2-3; d_call: TRBD2; clone_size: .; v_call: TRBV19
cdr3_aa: CASRLQGIGSYNEQFF; cdr3_nt: TGTGCCAGCAGATTACAGGGAATAGGGTCCTACAATGAGCAGTTCTTC; j_call: TRBJ2-1; d_call: .; clone_size: .; v_call: TRBV7-2
cdr3_aa: CASGLGRYYEQYF; cdr3_nt: TGTGCTAGTGGTTTGGGCAGATATTACGAGCAGTACTTC; j_call: TRBJ2-7; d_call: .; clone_size: .; v_call: TRBV12-5
cdr3_aa: CASSIQGQGQRHF; cdr3_nt: TGTGCCAGCAGCATCCAGGGACAGGGCCAACGGCATTTT; j_call: TRBJ1-5; d_call: TRBD1; clone_size: once; v_call: TRBV7-9
cdr3_aa: CASRGLADSYEQYF; cdr3_nt: TGTGCCAGCAGGGGACTAGCGGATTCCTACGAGCAGTACTTC; j_call: TRBJ2-7; d_call: TRBD2; clone_size: .; v_call: TRBV6-5
cdr3_aa: CASSSRGRAYGYTF; cdr3_nt: TGTGCCAGCAGCTCAAGGGGCAGGGCCTATGGCTACACCTTC; j_call: TRBJ1-2; d_call: .; clone_size: many; v_call: TRBV11-2
cdr3_aa: CASSLKTGVFTGEPFF; cdr3_nt: TGTGCCAGCAGCTTAAAGACAGGGGTTTTCACCGGGGAGCCGTTTTTT; j_call: TRBJ2-2; d_call: TRBD1; clone_size: .; v_call: TRBV11-3
cdr3_aa: CASSVGAGGGDTQYF; cdr3_nt: TGTGCCAGCAGCGTGGGGGCGGGGGGCGGAGATACGCAGTATTTT; j_call: TRBJ2-3; d_call: TRBD2; clone_size: .; v_call: TRBV5-6
cdr3_aa: CASSPNHDTVGYGYTF; cdr3_nt: TGTGCCAGTAGTCCAAACCACGACACCGTGGGTTATGGCTACACCTTC; j_call: TRBJ1-2; d_call: .; clone_size: .; v_call: TRBV19
cdr3_aa: CASSQTGSGNQPQHF; cdr3_nt: TGTGCCAGCAGCCAGACAGGGTCAGGCAATCAGCCCCAGCATTTT; j_call: TRBJ1-5; d_call: TRBD1; clone_size: once; v_call: TRBV7-9
cdr3_aa: CASSSSTGNTEAFF; cdr3_nt: TGCGCCAGCAGCTCATCAACAGGGAACACTGAAGCTTTCTTT; j_call: TRBJ1-1; d_call: .; clone_size: .; v_call: TRBV5-1
cdr3_aa: CASSLGWTGGSTDTQYF; cdr3_nt: TGTGCCAGCAGTTTAGGTTGGACAGGGGGAAGCACAGATACGCAGTATTTT; j_call: TRBJ2-3; d_call: TRBD1; clone_size: once; v_call: TRBV25-1
cdr3_aa: CSASLPHSGTDNQPQHF; cdr3_nt: TGCAGTGCTAGTCTCCCCCACTCCGGGACAGACAATCAGCCCCAGCATTTT; j_call: TRBJ1-5; d_call: TRBD1; clone_size: .; v_call: TRBV20-1
cdr3_aa: CASSYNSPLGGYEQYF; cdr3_nt: TGTGCCAGCAGTTATAATAGCCCCCTCGGGGGATACGAGCAGTACTTC; j_call: TRBJ2-7; d_call: .; clone_size: once; v_call: TRBV6-5
cdr3_aa: CASSERGPGGEQYF; cdr3_nt: TGTGCCAGCAGTGAGAGGGGTCCAGGGGGAGAGCAGTACTTC; j_call: TRBJ2-7; d_call: TRBD1; clone_size: .; v_call: TRBV2
cdr3_aa: CSVTGGSTEAFF; cdr3_nt: TGCAGCGTCACAGGGGGAAGTACTGAAGCTTTCTTT; j_call: TRBJ1-1; d_call: TRBD1; clone_size: .; v_call: TRBV29-1
cdr3_aa: CAGSVGAYGYTF; cdr3_nt: TGTGCCGGATCCGTGGGGGCTTATGGCTACACCTTC; j_call: TRBJ1-2; d_call: .; clone_size: .; v_call: TRBV28
cdr3_aa: CASSPGQVYNEQFF; cdr3_nt: TGTGCCAGCAGTCCCGGACAGGTATACAATGAGCAGTTCTTC; j_call: TRBJ2-1; d_call: TRBD1; clone_size: .; v_call: TRBV28
cdr3_aa: CASSVDLGSYEQYF; cdr3_nt: TGTGCCAGCAGCGTAGATCTAGGATCCTACGAGCAGTACTTC; j_call: TRBJ2-7; d_call: .; clone_size: .; v_call: TRBV9
cdr3_aa: CAWKAGNTEAFF; cdr3_nt: TGTGCCTGGAAGGCAGGGAACACTGAAGCTTTCTTT; j_call: TRBJ1-1; d_call: .; clone_size: .; v_call: TRBV30
cdr3_aa: CASSSPSGTLTGELFF; cdr3_nt: TGTGCCAGCAGCTCCCCCAGCGGGACCCTCACCGGGGAGCTGTTTTTT; j_call: TRBJ2-2; d_call: TRBD2; clone_size: .; v_call: TRBV3-1/TRBV3-2
cdr3_aa: CASSPGIKEKLFF; cdr3_nt: TGTGCCAGCTCACCAGGCATCAAGGAAAAACTGTTTTTT; j_call: TRBJ1-4; d_call: .; clone_size: .; v_call: TRBV18
cdr3_aa: CASSPPSQADDEQFF; cdr3_nt: TGTGCCAGCTCACCACCGAGCCAAGCGGACGATGAGCAGTTCTTC; j_call: TRBJ2-1; d_call: .; clone_size: once; v_call: TRBV18
cdr3_aa: CASSSNRGLAGLDTDTQYF; cdr3_nt: TGTGCCAGCAGCTCAAACCGGGGACTAGCGGGACTAGACACAGATACGCAGTATTTT; j_call: TRBJ2-3; d_call: TRBD2; clone_size: .; v_call: TRBV7-9
cdr3_aa: CATSDSGGGREKLFF; cdr3_nt: TGTGCCACCAGTGACTCCGGGGGGGGCAGGGAAAAACTGTTTTTT; j_call: TRBJ1-4; d_call: .; clone_size: .; v_call: TRBV24-1
cdr3_aa: CASSPNRRSGSGNTIYF; cdr3_nt: TGTGCCAGCTCACCGAACCGGAGGTCAGGCTCTGGAAACACCATATATTTT; j_call: TRBJ1-3; d_call: .; clone_size: .; v_call: TRBV18
cdr3_aa: CASSLQAERSNEQFF; cdr3_nt: TGTGCCAGCAGCTTACAAGCGGAACGGAGCAATGAGCAGTTCTTC; j_call: TRBJ2-1; d_call: .; clone_size: .; v_call: TRBV7-9
cdr3_aa: CASSPREIMYF; cdr3_nt: TGTGCCAGCAGCCCACGGGAGATAATGTACTTC; j_call: TRBJ2-7; d_call: .; clone_size: .; v_call: TRBV2
cdr3_aa: CASGAAYEQYF; cdr3_nt: TGTGCTAGTGGTGCGGCCTACGAGCAGTACTTC; j_call: TRBJ2-7; d_call: .; clone_size: .; v_call: TRBV12-5
cdr3_aa: CASSWGFELRGNEQFF; cdr3_nt: TGTGCCAGCAGTTGGGGGTTCGAGCTCCGGGGGAACGAGCAGTTCTTC; j_call: TRBJ2-1; d_call: .; clone_size: .; v_call: TRBV6-5
cdr3_aa: CASSLQGQRGTDTQYF; cdr3_nt: TGTGCCAGCAGCTTGCAGGGACAGAGGGGCACAGATACGCAGTATTTT; j_call: TRBJ2-3; d_call: TRBD1; clone_size: .; v_call: TRBV7-9
cdr3_aa: CAISDGGNSNQPQHF; cdr3_nt: TGTGCCATCAGTGATGGCGGGAATAGCAATCAGCCCCAGCATTTT; j_call: TRBJ1-5; d_call: .; clone_size: once; v_call: TRBV10-3
cdr3_aa: CASSSRAELGVYNEQFF; cdr3_nt: TGTGCCAGCAGCTCTAGGGCGGAGCTAGGGGTCTACAATGAGCAGTTCTTC; j_call: TRBJ2-1; d_call: .; clone_size: once; v_call: TRBV7-3
cdr3_aa: CSALLDTEAFF; cdr3_nt: TGCAGTGCCCTACTAGACACTGAAGCTTTCTTT; j_call: TRBJ1-1; d_call: .; clone_size: .; v_call: TRBV20-1
cdr3_aa: CASSLDGGGMGMRAFF; cdr3_nt: TGCGCCAGCAGCTTGGATGGTGGAGGGATGGGGATGAGAGCTTTCTTT; j_call: TRBJ1-1; d_call: .; clone_size: .; v_call: TRBV5-1